These 11 T cell receptor beta chains came from one sample sequenced in a study of cytomegalovirus exposure and HLA in healthy donors (dated by TCRdb to about 2017). Library generation was performed with the immunoSEQ multiplex PCR assay. For the multiplex PCR, a mixture combining 60 forward primers for TCR Vbeta segments and 13 reverse primers for TCR Jbeta segments was used. In TCRdb, the immuneACCESS table is reduced to in-frame sequences with V and J assigned. These tables do not hold every clone; where another copy was compared, an unresolved V gene accounts for under half, and the others remain unexplained. In all, the sample holds about 130,000 clones, and 70% to 80% of those were seen once. The biggest ten clones account for around 2% of the sample. The material sequenced was PBMCs. Receptors originate from a man younger than 40 in good health and CMV-seronegative.

This sequence joins TRBV11-2 and TRBJ1-1; D possibly corresponds to TRBD1 (6 bases). Trimming took 7 bases from V and 1 from J, leaving 16 bases between them. CDR3 size: 15 residues. Germline values: CDR1 SGHAT, CDR2 FQNNGV. Here the CDR3 DNA reads TGTGCCAGCACGGGTAGGGGACACACGAACACTGAAGCTTTCTTT. This codes for CASTGRGHTNTEAFF.

V gene TRBV30 combines with J gene TRBJ2-3; 8 bases agree with TRBD2. V lost 4 bases to trimming and J lost 4 bases; unmatched junction nucleotides: 7. CDR1 GTSNPN and CDR2 SVGIG come from the germline V gene (reference sequence). This CDR3 is 14 amino acids long. CDR3 in DNA: TGTGCCTGGACCAAAGCGGGAGTGTCAGATACGCAGTATTTT. Protein product: CAWTKAGVSDTQYF.

J is TRBJ2-1 and V is TRBV6-6, with 13 bases aligning to TRBD2. V was clipped by 9 bases and J by 8 bases; unmatched bases: 7. The length of the CDR3 is 14 residues. Germline CDR1 is MNHNY and CDR2 is SVGAGI (reference sequence). CDR3 DNA sequence: TGTGCCAGTATACTAGCGGGAGGGTCGGATGAGCAGTTCTTC. Amino acid sequence: CASILAGGSDEQFF.

The chain recombines TRBV7-9 with TRBJ2-4; TRBD1 matches at 11 bases. Losses at the gene ends were 5 bases for V and 0 bases for J; bases not matched to a gene: 9. The CDR3 is 18 residues long. Germline CDR1 is SEHNR and CDR2 is FQNEAQ (reference sequence). The CDR3 sequence is CASSTGQGALLAKNIQYF. CDR3 DNA sequence: TGTGCCAGCAGCACCGGACAGGGGGCATTATTAGCCAAAAACATTCAGTACTTC. Full variable domain (missing parts from reference TRBV7-9 and TRBJ2-4): DTGVSQNPRHKITKRGQNVTFRCDPISEHNRLYWYRQTLGQGPEFLTYFQNEAQLEKSRLLSDRFSAERPKGSFSTLEIQRTEQGDSAMYLCASSTGQGALLAKNIQYFGAGTRLSVL.

The chain links TRBV9 to TRBJ1-2, with D perhaps matching TRBD1 (5 bases). The CDR3 is made up of 12 amino acids. Trimming took off 1 base at V and 8 bases at J, with 9 bases between the two ends. Germline-derived CDR1 and CDR2 are SGDLS and YYNGEE. CDR3 nucleotides: TGTGCCAGCAGCGTACAGGGTTGGGGCTACACCTTC. This encodes CASSVQGWGYTF.

This chain links TRBV5-5 with TRBJ2-7, with D perhaps matching TRBD2 (6 bases). The germline CDR1 and CDR2 sequences are SGHKS and YYEKEE (reference sequence). V dropped 6 bases and J dropped 6 bases, with 25 bases sitting between them. The CDR3 extends over 16 amino acids. The CDR3 region is CASNHMGGALTFEQYF. The DNA of the CDR3 is TGTGCCAGCAACCACATGGGGGGAGCGTTAACTTTCGAGCAGTACTTC. The variable domain in full, completed from reference TRBV5-5 and TRBJ2-7, reads DAGVTQSPTHLIKTRGQQVTLRCSPISGHKSVSWYQQVLGQGPQFIFQYYEKEERGRGNFPDRFSARQFPNYSSELNVNALLLGDSALYLCASNHMGGALTFEQYFGPGTRLTVT.

A single count supports this clone. Here the CDR3 reads CASHRTSGIYNEQFF. The CDR3 DNA follows: TGTGCCAGCCATCGGACTAGCGGGATATACAATGAGCAGTTCTTC. The chain uses TRBV5-4 and TRBJ2-1; 12 positions match TRBD2. Germline values: CDR1 SGHNT, CDR2 YYREEE (reference sequence). CDR3 length: 15 amino acids. The V and J ends lost 7 bases and 4 bases, in that order; junction bases with no gene match: 6.

The chain joins TRBV28 to TRBJ2-5; TRBD2 aligns across 15 bases. J lost 2 bases, V lost 8 bases, and 18 bases had no gene match. The CDR3 runs to 20 residues. Germline CDR1 and CDR2: MDHEN and SYDVKM. The chain's CDR3 is CASGDPGTAGLAGGQETQYF. The CDR3 coding sequence is TGTGCCAGCGGAGACCCTGGGACCGCGGGACTAGCGGGAGGACAAGAGACCCAGTACTTC.

V usage is TRBV27 and J usage is TRBJ1-2; maybe TRBD1 (6 bases). This CDR3 contains 13 residues. Germline V gives CDR1 MNHEY, CDR2 SMNVEV (reference sequence). Trimming cost V 5 bases and J 4 bases, with 11 bases left between them. The CDR3 DNA follows: TGTGCCAGCAGTACAGGGATGGGCTATGGCTACACCTTC. The encoded protein is CASSTGMGYGYTF.

This chain links TRBV6-5 with TRBJ1-2; TRBD1 might be the D (6 bases). Per germline, CDR1 MNHEY and CDR2 SVGAGI. This CDR3 contains 13 residues. V lost 5 bases, J lost 4 bases, and 11 bases lay in between. This CDR3 is CASSQQGPYGYTF. Written as DNA, the CDR3 is TGTGCCAGCAGTCAACAGGGTCCCTATGGCTACACCTTC.

This clone has only one observation. The V and J genes are TRBV27 and TRBJ2-4; 14 bases fit TRBD2. Looked up from germline, CDR1 is MNHEY and CDR2 is SMNVEV (reference sequence). The CDR3 is made up of 16 amino acids. The V segment lost 4 bases and the J segment 5 bases; nucleotides outside the gene matches: 4. The CDR3 reads CASSSGLAGEENIQYF. Written as DNA, the CDR3 is TGTGCCAGCAGTTCGGGACTAGCGGGAGAAGAAAACATTCAGTACTTC.